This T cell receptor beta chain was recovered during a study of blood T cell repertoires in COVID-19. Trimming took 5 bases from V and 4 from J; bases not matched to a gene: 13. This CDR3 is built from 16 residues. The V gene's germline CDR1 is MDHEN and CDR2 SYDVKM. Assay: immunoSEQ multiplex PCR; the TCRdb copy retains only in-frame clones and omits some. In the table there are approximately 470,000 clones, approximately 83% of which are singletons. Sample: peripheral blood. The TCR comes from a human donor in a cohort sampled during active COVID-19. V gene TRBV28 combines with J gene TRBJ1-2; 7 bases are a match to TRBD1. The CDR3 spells CASSTRTGTATYGYTF. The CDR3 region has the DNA TGTGCCAGCAGTACCAGAACCGGGACAGCTACCTATGGCTACACCTTC.